The 22 T cell receptor beta chains listed next were all sequenced from one sample in a study of cytomegalovirus exposure and HLA in healthy donors. In the PCR, 60 Vbeta and 13 Jbeta primers were used. TCRdb's copy holds only in-frame clones and misses some; the assay was immunoSEQ multiplex PCR. The sample has 150,000 to 200,000 clones, around 77% seen once. Input material: PBMCs. The receptors stem from a woman in her thirties in good health and CMV-seronegative.

The rearrangement uses TRBV19 and TRBJ2-7, with a weak D call TRBD2 (5 bases). V dropped 5 bases and J dropped 0 bases, with 17 bases sitting between them. Germline CDR1 reads LNHDA; CDR2 reads SQIVND (reference sequence). The CDR3 contains 16 residues. The CDR3 protein is CASSPRAGGGSYEQYF. The CDR3 DNA follows: TGTGCCAGTAGTCCCCGTGCAGGAGGCGGCTCCTACGAGCAGTACTTC.

The genes are TRBV4-2 and TRBJ1-6; D ambiguous. The CDR3 sequence is 16 residues long. Germline V gene lookup returns CDR1 LGHNA and CDR2 YNFKEQ. The germline V and J ends were trimmed by 1 base and 7 bases, with 14 bases remaining between them. The CDR3 DNA sequence: TGTGCCAGCAGCCAAGTTAACAGTGGGCGAAATTCACCCCTCCACTTT. This sequence encodes CASSQVNSGRNSPLHF.

This clone was observed a few times. The chain joins TRBV6-5 to TRBJ1-2, with 7 bases matching TRBD1. Germline trimming cut 6 bases from V and 7 bases from J; bases unmatched to any gene: 14. The CDR3 totals 15 residues. The V gene's germline CDR1 is MNHEY and CDR2 SVGAGI. CDR3 bases: TGTGCCAGCAGCTCCGCCTCAACAGGGGTGGGTGGCTACACCTTC. Its translation: CASSSASTGVGGYTF.

This clone has only a few counts. The chain has TRBV5-8 and TRBJ2-1; D might be TRBD2 (6 bases). Trimming took off 5 bases at V and 7 bases at J, with 16 bases between the two ends. This CDR3 is 14 amino acids long. Germline V gene data show CDR1 as SGHTS and CDR2 as YDEGEE. CDR3 sequence (DNA): TGTGCCAGCAGAGCCTCCGGGACTCTGAATGAGCAGTTCTTC. Translated, it gives CASRASGTLNEQFF. Using reference TRBV5-8 and TRBJ2-1 for the parts outside the CDR3, the full variable domain is EAGVTQSPTHLIKTRGQQATLRCSPISGHTSVYWYQQALGLGLQFLLWYDEGEERNRGNFPPRFSGRQFPNYSSELNVNALELEDSALYLCASRASGTLNEQFFGPGTRLTVL.

V usage is TRBV4-1 and J usage is TRBJ2-1, with 7 positions matching TRBD1. Unmatched junction bases numbered 8, after V lost 4 bases and J lost 2 bases. The CDR3 has 16 residues. Germline CDR1 reads MGHRA; CDR2 reads YSYEKL. The CDR3 region has the DNA TGCGCCAGCAGCCCTAGACAGGGTCCCCCCTACAATGAGCAGTTCTTC. Amino acids: CASSPRQGPPYNEQFF.

The chain carries TRBV5-6 and TRBJ2-5; possibly TRBD2 for D (6 bases). CDR1 and CDR2 from the germline V gene are SGHDT and YYEEEE. The CDR3 is 13 amino acids. V was clipped by 0 bases and J by 3 bases, with 6 bases between them. The chain's CDR3 is CASSLGGEETQYF. DNA for the CDR3: TGTGCCAGCAGCTTGGGGGGGGAAGAGACCCAGTACTTC. Filled out from reference TRBV5-6 and TRBJ2-5, the complete variable domain reads DAGVTQSPTHLIKTRGQQVTLRCSPKSGHDTVSWYQQALGQGPQFIFQYYEEEERQRGNFPDRFSGHQFPNYSSELNVNALLLGDSALYLCASSLGGEETQYFGPGTRLLVL.

The rearrangement joins TRBV5-5 to TRBJ2-7; 8 bases map to TRBD1. The CDR3 totals 15 residues. Germline V gene sequence: CDR1 SGHKS, CDR2 YYEKEE (reference sequence). With V trimmed by 6 bases and J by 5 bases, 13 bases remained unmatched. The CDR3 region is CASNLQQGASDEQYF. The CDR3 DNA follows: TGTGCCAGCAACCTGCAGCAGGGGGCTTCGGACGAGCAGTACTTC.

The V and J genes are TRBV19 and TRBJ2-7; 8 nucleotides agree with TRBD1. The CDR3 loop spans 14 amino acids. Germline-derived CDR1 and CDR2 are LNHDA and SQIVND (reference sequence). The ends lost 5 bases at V and 2 bases at J; junction bases unmatched: 5. CDR3 loop: CASSGETGAYEQYF. As DNA, the CDR3 is TGTGCCAGTAGTGGGGAGACAGGGGCCTACGAGCAGTACTTC.

The chain couples TRBV28 to TRBJ1-3; 8 nucleotides line up with TRBD1. V gave up 2 bases and J gave up 1 base; unmatched junction bases: 4. The germline V gene encodes CDR1 MDHEN and CDR2 SYDVKM. The CDR3 has 16 amino acids. CDR3 nucleotide sequence: TGTGCCAGCAGTTTAGGGACAGGCGGTTCTGGAAACACCATATATTTT. Protein: CASSLGTGGSGNTIYF.

This clone has just a few counts. V gene TRBV5-1 combines with J gene TRBJ2-5, with D possibly TRBD1 on 6 matching bases. The CDR3 sequence is 14 residues long. V was pared by 4 bases and J by 5 bases, with 15 bases between. The V gene's germline CDR1 is SGHRS and CDR2 YFSETQ. The CDR3 DNA is TGCGCCAGCAGCAGGAAGGGGGAAGGGGAGACCCAGTACTTC. Translated: CASSRKGEGETQYF.

This clone was seen only a few times. The gene calls are TRBV25-1 and TRBJ1-1; D is undetermined. V lost 3 bases and J 5 bases, leaving 10 bases between the germline ends. CDR3 size: 13 residues. CDR1 and CDR2 (germline): MGHDK, SYGVNS. The CDR3 coding sequence is TGTGCCAGCAGTGACGCGACGGGGACTGAAGCTTTCTTT. It encodes CASSDATGTEAFF.

This clone has only a few counts. The genes are TRBV7-9 and TRBJ2-5, with 12 bases aligning to TRBD2. J lost 3 bases, V lost 6 bases, and 5 bases had no gene match. Per the germline V gene, CDR1 is SEHNR and CDR2 is FQNEAQ (reference sequence). The CDR3 covers 15 residues. The DNA for the CDR3 is TGTGCCAGCAGTTCGACTAGCGGGGGAGAAGAGACCCAGTACTTC. Its translation: CASSSTSGGEETQYF.

The rearrangement joins TRBV27 to TRBJ2-7, with D perhaps TRBD1 (6 bases). Germline V gene lookup returns CDR1 MNHEY and CDR2 SMNVEV (reference sequence). This CDR3 contains 15 residues. The V and J ends lost 5 bases and 0 bases respectively, with 14 bases between them. CDR3 protein: CASSPTTGTSYEQYF. Here the CDR3 DNA reads TGTGCCAGCAGTCCGACAACAGGGACCTCCTACGAGCAGTACTTC.

V gene TRBV29-1 combines with J gene TRBJ1-1; no clear D. V was trimmed by 5 bases and J by 7 bases, leaving 17 bases between them. CDR1 and CDR2 from the germline V gene are SQVTM and ANQGSEA. The CDR3 spans 13 residues. CDR3 sequence: CSVQVGTGREAFF. DNA for the CDR3: TGCAGCGTTCAGGTCGGAACCGGCCGTGAAGCTTTCTTT.

The chain is built from TRBV19 and TRBJ1-2; D may be TRBD1 (5 bases). Germline V CDR1 and CDR2: LNHDA, SQIVND (reference sequence). The CDR3 loop spans 14 amino acids. The V and J ends lost 3 bases and 8 bases respectively, with 16 bases between them. The CDR3 reads CASSMMAGAGGYTF. The CDR3 nucleotides are TGTGCCAGTAGTATGATGGCTGGGGCGGGGGGCTACACCTTC.

The rearrangement uses TRBV9 and TRBJ1-3; D unresolved. CDR1 is SGDLS and CDR2 is YYNGEE in the germline V gene. The V and J ends lost 3 bases and 0 bases respectively, with 10 bases between them. The CDR3 contains 15 residues. CDR3 sequence reads: CASSADTSSGNTIYF. CDR3 nucleotide sequence: TGTGCCAGCAGCGCCGACACGAGCTCTGGAAACACCATATATTTT.

This chain joins TRBV19 and TRBJ1-1; D is possibly TRBD1 (5 bases). CDR3 length: 16 amino acids. Trimming cost V 3 bases and J 4 bases, with 18 bases left between them. Germline assignment: CDR1 LNHDA and CDR2 SQIVND (reference sequence). The CDR3 nucleotides read TGTGCCAGTAGTATGTTTCAGGGCCCTTTGGGCACTGAAGCTTTCTTT. Amino acid sequence: CASSMFQGPLGTEAFF.

The chain employs TRBV28 and TRBJ1-5; D call uncertain. Looked up from germline, CDR1 is MDHEN and CDR2 is SYDVKM. The CDR3 sequence is 17 residues long. The V end lost 3 bases, the J end lost 11 bases, and 26 bases lay between the germline ends. In nucleotides, the CDR3 is TGTGCCAGCAGTTTCTACACCCCGGAGGTGAAGAGGGCAGCCCAGCATTTT. It yields the protein CASSFYTPEVKRAAQHF.

The DNA of the CDR3 is TGTGCCAGCAGCTTGGCGGGGGGGGGCGCGCCCTACGAGCAGTACTTC. Translation: CASSLAGGGAPYEQYF. The chain has TRBV5-6 and TRBJ2-7; 8 bases are shared with TRBD2. The trim removed 0 bases at V and 2 bases at J, leaving 7 bases unmatched. This CDR3 spans 16 amino acids. The germline CDR1 and CDR2 sequences are SGHDT and YYEEEE.

V is TRBV6-1 and J is TRBJ2-1, with unresolved D. Per germline, CDR1 MNHNS and CDR2 SASEGT. The CDR3 has 13 residues. The V gene lost 7 bases and the J gene lost 6 bases, with 13 bases spanning the gap. CDR3 sequence reads: CASIPGPGNEQFF. The CDR3 DNA reads TGTGCCAGCATCCCAGGCCCCGGCAATGAGCAGTTCTTC.

The rearrangement links TRBV5-1 to TRBJ1-1; a weak D match, TRBD1 (5 bases). Trimming shortened V by 6 bases and J by 5 bases, and 20 bases separated the two germline ends. The CDR3 sequence is 15 residues long. Germline V gene data show CDR1 as SGHRS and CDR2 as YFSETQ. The CDR3 spells CASTPGGRVRTEAFF. DNA for the CDR3: TGCGCCAGCACCCCGGGGGGTCGGGTGAGAACTGAAGCTTTCTTT. Drawing the rest from reference TRBV5-1 and TRBJ1-1, the complete variable domain is KAGVTQTPRYLIKTRGQQVTLSCSPISGHRSVSWYQQTPGQGLQFLFEYFSETQRNKGNFPGRFSGRQFSNSRSEMNVSTLELGDSALYLCASTPGGRVRTEAFFGQGTRLTVV.

The genes are TRBV5-1 and TRBJ2-1; weak D call: TRBD1 (5 bases). Trimming left V 0 bases short and J 4 bases short, with 11 bases between. Germline V gene lookup returns CDR1 SGHRS and CDR2 YFSETQ. The CDR3 extends over 15 amino acids. Written as DNA, the CDR3 is TGCGCCAGCAGCTTGGCAGGGATTATTTACAATGAGCAGTTCTTC. Translation: CASSLAGIIYNEQFF. The full variable domain, its missing parts supplied by reference TRBV5-1 and TRBJ2-1, is KAGVTQTPRYLIKTRGQQVTLSCSPISGHRSVSWYQQTPGQGLQFLFEYFSETQRNKGNFPGRFSGRQFSNSRSEMNVSTLELGDSALYLCASSLAGIIYNEQFFGPGTRLTVL.